The 28 T cell receptor beta chains below were found in one sample sequenced in a study of blood T cell repertoires in COVID-19. The table came from immunoSEQ multiplex PCR; TCRdb's copy has only in-frame clones and leaves some out. Of 360,000 or so clones listed, more than 70% are singletons. The sample taken for sequencing was peripheral blood. These receptors all come from a woman in her fifties or sixties with COVID-19, enrolled during active disease.

The chain carries TRBV19 and TRBJ1-1; D is unresolved. From germline, CDR1 is LNHDA and CDR2 SQIVND (reference sequence). The germline V and J ends were trimmed by 4 bases and 5 bases, with 17 bases remaining between them. This CDR3 contains 15 residues. As DNA, the CDR3 is TGTGCCAGTAGTAATCGGGTGGCGATTAGGACTGAAGCTTTCTTT. Residues: CASSNRVAIRTEAFF.

This clone was seen just once. The CDR3 loop reads CASSRDRGDEQYF. CDR3 nucleotides: TGTGCCAGCAGCCGGGACAGGGGCGACGAGCAGTACTTC. The V call is TRBV6-5, the J call TRBJ2-7; 10 nucleotides line up with TRBD1. The V gene end was trimmed by 6 bases and the J gene end by 5 bases; junction bases not matched to a gene: 4. In germline, CDR1 is MNHEY, CDR2 SVGAGI. The CDR3 is 13 residues long.

CDR3 nucleotides: TGTGCCAGTAGTCCCGAGACAGGGGCTGGCAATCAGCCCCAGCATTTT. This translates into CASSPETGAGNQPQHF. V and J are TRBV19 and TRBJ1-5, with TRBD1 identical over 8 bases. Germline assignment: CDR1 LNHDA and CDR2 SQIVND (reference sequence). This CDR3 has 16 amino acids. J lost 2 bases, V lost 5 bases, and 8 bases had no gene match.

This clone was counted only a few times. V usage is TRBV28 and J usage is TRBJ2-7; D perhaps matches TRBD2 (5 bases). Germline CDR1 and CDR2: MDHEN and SYDVKM. This CDR3 has 12 residues. Trimming stripped 7 bases from V and 5 bases from J, with 12 bases between. In DNA, the CDR3 is TGTGCCAGCAAAGAAGCCGGGAACGAGCAGTACTTC. Its translation is CASKEAGNEQYF. Combining the CDR3 with reference TRBV28 and TRBJ2-7 gives the whole variable domain DVKVTQSSRYLVKRTGEKVFLECVQDMDHENMFWYRQDPGLGLRLIYFSYDVKMKEKGDIPEGYSVSREKKERFSLILESASTNQTSMYLCASKEAGNEQYFGPGTRLTVT.

The chain is built from TRBV19 and TRBJ1-3; TRBD1 matches 7 bases. J was trimmed by 2 bases and V by 7 bases; bases with no gene match: 5. The germline V gene has CDR1 LNHDA and CDR2 SQIVND (reference sequence). CDR3 length equals 14 residues. The CDR3 DNA sequence: TGTGCCAGTACCCAAGACAGGGCTGGAAACACCATATATTTT. It encodes CASTQDRAGNTIYF. Full variable domain (remainder filled in from reference TRBV19 and TRBJ1-3): DGGITQSPKYLFRKEGQNVTLSCEQNLNHDAMYWYRQDPGQGLRLIYYSQIVNDFQKGDIAEGYSVSREKKESFPLTVTSAQKNPTAFYLCASTQDRAGNTIYFGEGSWLTVV.

The rearrangement uses TRBV5-6 and TRBJ1-2, with TRBD1 matching 8 bases. CDR1 is SGHDT, CDR2 YYEEEE, per germline. The CDR3 is made up of 16 amino acids. V lost 4 bases to trimming and J lost 5 bases; unmatched junction nucleotides: 13. The CDR3 sequence is CASSPLADRVLYGYTF. The DNA for the CDR3 is TGTGCCAGCAGCCCCCTTGCGGACAGGGTTCTATATGGCTACACCTTC.

The V gene is TRBV21-1, the J gene TRBJ2-5; TRBD1 was called by the table and not checked on the DNA. TRBV21-1 counts as a pseudogene. The CDR3 has 14 amino acids. This CDR3 reads CASSKVPGLETQYF. CDR3 nucleotide sequence: TGTGCCAGCAGCAAAGTGCCAGGGTTAGAGACCCAGTACTTC.

This clone was recorded a few times. The sample carries other DNA sequences with the same CDR3. The V gene is TRBV30, the J gene TRBJ1-1; the match to TRBD1 covers 7 bases. V shed 1 base and J 4 bases; nucleotides not matched to a gene: 6. Germline loops: CDR1 GTSNPN, CDR2 SVGIG (reference sequence). This CDR3 has 14 amino acids. In DNA form, the CDR3 reads TGTGCCTGGAGTGAGTACAGGGGTGGCACTGAAGCTTTCTTT. It is translated as CAWSEYRGGTEAFF.

The V and J genes are TRBV15 and TRBJ2-7, with D possibly being TRBD2 (6 bases). There are 15 residues in the CDR3. Germline loops: CDR1 LNHNV, CDR2 YYDKDF (reference sequence). V lost 0 bases and J lost 7, with 16 bases in between. The CDR3 region is CATSRDRWNRGEQYF. In DNA form, the CDR3 reads TGTGCCACCAGCAGAGATAGGTGGAATCGGGGGGAGCAGTACTTC. The entire variable domain, with the rest obtained from reference TRBV15 and TRBJ2-7, is as follows: DAMVIQNPRYQVTQFGKPVTLSCSQTLNHNVMYWYQQKSSQAPKLLFHYYDKDFNNEADTPDNFQSRRPNTSFCFLDIRSPGLGDTAMYLCATSRDRWNRGEQYFGPGTRLTVT.

V gene TRBV27 combines with J gene TRBJ1-5; the D is unclear. The CDR3 contains 12 residues. Germline CDR1 is MNHEY and CDR2 is SMNVEV (reference sequence). The V gene lost 8 bases and the J gene lost 9 bases, with 14 bases spanning the gap. Written as DNA, the CDR3 is TGTGCCAGCGGAGGGTCAAGCAGGCCCCAGCATTTT. Encoded protein: CASGGSSRPQHF.

V usage is TRBV6-4 and J usage is TRBJ1-5; TRBD1 agrees at 11 bases. CDR3 length equals 19 residues. V trimming: 4 bases; J trimming: 0 bases; junction bases outside the gene matches: 11. Germline CDR1 MRHNA, CDR2 SNTAGT. The CDR3, as DNA: TGTGCCAGCAGTGTCCCCGGACAGGGGGCAACCCTTAGCAATCAGCCCCAGCATTTT. This codes for CASSVPGQGATLSNQPQHF.

The rearrangement uses TRBV5-1 and TRBJ1-5; 12 positions match TRBD1. The germline gives CDR1 SGHRS, CDR2 YFSETQ. The junction had 5 bases not matched to a gene; V was cut back by 4 bases and J by 6 bases. The CDR3 extends over 15 amino acids. The CDR3 here is CASSPGTGGRQPQHF. Here the CDR3 DNA reads TGCGCCAGCAGCCCCGGGACAGGGGGCCGTCAGCCCCAGCATTTT.

The chain recombines TRBV18 with TRBJ2-2; D possibly corresponds to TRBD2 (6 bases). V was shortened by 0 bases and J by 6 bases, with 14 bases between the two germline ends. CDR1 and CDR2 from the germline V gene are KGHSH and LQKENI. The length of the CDR3 is 16 residues. The CDR3 coding sequence is TGTGCCAGCTCACCACCGTCCACCTCGGGGGCCGGGGAGCTGTTTTTT. This translates into CASSPPSTSGAGELFF. Variable domain in full (rest from reference TRBV18 and TRBJ2-2): NAGVMQNPRHLVRRRGQEARLRCSPMKGHSHVYWYRQLPEEGLKFMVYLQKENIIDESGMPKERFSAEFPKEGPSILRIQQVVRGDSAAYFCASSPPSTSGAGELFFGEGSRLTVL.

J is TRBJ2-2 and V is TRBV11-1; possibly TRBD1 for D (5 bases). The CDR3 length is 15 residues. Per germline, CDR1 SGHAT and CDR2 FQDESV (reference sequence). The V gene lost 1 base and the J gene lost 4 bases, with 10 bases spanning the gap. CDR3 DNA: TGTGCCAGCAGCTTAGGGACAACGACCACCGGGGAGCTGTTTTTT. Amino acids: CASSLGTTTTGELFF.

The V gene is TRBV19, the J gene TRBJ2-6, with D perhaps TRBD2 (6 bases). V was clipped by 7 bases and J by 0 bases, with 16 bases between them. Germline assignment: CDR1 LNHDA and CDR2 SQIVND (reference sequence). This CDR3 spans 17 amino acids. DNA of the CDR3: TGTGCCAGTAAAAGTACAGGAGGGAGCTCTGGGGCCAACGTCCTGACTTTC. The encoded protein is CASKSTGGSSGANVLTF. The entire variable domain, with the rest obtained from reference TRBV19 and TRBJ2-6, is as follows: DGGITQSPKYLFRKEGQNVTLSCEQNLNHDAMYWYRQDPGQGLRLIYYSQIVNDFQKGDIAEGYSVSREKKESFPLTVTSAQKNPTAFYLCASKSTGGSSGANVLTFGAGSRLTVL.

The CDR3 reads CASSKGLGLEQYF. The CDR3 coding sequence is TGTGCCAGCAGCAAAGGACTAGGACTCGAGCAGTACTTC. The chain joins TRBV11-2 to TRBJ2-7; 7 bases map to TRBD2. Germline lookup yields CDR1 SGHAT and CDR2 FQNNGV. The V segment lost 5 bases and the J segment 6 bases; nucleotides outside the gene matches: 7. The CDR3 runs to 13 residues.

The table lists this clone with a count of one. The V call is TRBV19, the J call TRBJ1-5; no reliable D call. This CDR3 has 14 residues. From germline, CDR1 is LNHDA and CDR2 SQIVND (reference sequence). The ends were cut back, 6 bases at V and 0 bases at J, with 9 bases in the middle. CDR3 sequence (DNA): TGTGCCAGTAGGGGTGAGGGTAGCAATCAGCCCCAGCATTTT. This sequence encodes CASRGEGSNQPQHF.

The J gene is TRBJ2-1, the V gene TRBV3-1 (or the pseudogene TRBV3-2); 7 nucleotides agree with TRBD1. The CDR3 is made up of 16 amino acids. V shed 5 bases, J shed 0 bases, and the junction held 7 bases outside the gene matches. Germline CDR1 reads LGHDT; CDR2 reads YNNKEL (reference sequence). CDR3 amino acids: CASSTDRARSYNEQFF. As DNA, the CDR3 is TGTGCCAGCAGCACAGACAGGGCTCGCTCCTACAATGAGCAGTTCTTC.

This chain connects TRBV19 to TRBJ2-3; 9 nucleotides agree with TRBD1. Germline CDR1 reads LNHDA; CDR2 reads SQIVND (reference sequence). The CDR3 covers 15 residues. The V segment lost 8 bases and the J segment 0 bases; nucleotides outside the gene matches: 6. The CDR3 coding sequence is TGTGCCAGTCAGGACAGGGGCACTAGCACAGATACGCAGTATTTT. Translated: CASQDRGTSTDTQYF.

The genes are TRBV9 and TRBJ2-7; 12 bases line up with TRBD2. CDR1 and CDR2 from the germline V gene are SGDLS and YYNGEE. The CDR3 sequence is 16 residues long. V shed 3 bases and J 1 base; nucleotides not matched to a gene: 5. The CDR3 region is CASSATGTSGSYEQYF. The CDR3 DNA sequence: TGTGCCAGCAGCGCAACCGGGACTAGCGGGTCCTACGAGCAGTACTTC. Supplemented by reference TRBV9 and TRBJ2-7, the full variable domain reads DSGVTQTPKHLITATGQRVTLRCSPRSGDLSVYWYQQSLDQGLQFLIQYYNGEERAKGNILERFSAQQFPDLHSELNLSSLELGDSALYFCASSATGTSGSYEQYFGPGTRLTVT.

This chain links TRBV12-2 with TRBJ1-6; the table assigns TRBD1, which was not confirmed against the DNA. TRBV12-2 is a listed pseudogene. This CDR3 has 17 residues. The CDR3, as DNA: TGTGCAAGTCGCCTCGGGACAGGTGGTTCGTATAATTCACCCCTCCACTTT. Translating gives CASRLGTGGSYNSPLHF.

In its sample, this clone was seen a few times. The rearrangement joins TRBV5-6 to TRBJ2-7; 7 nucleotides agree with TRBD2. The CDR3 contains 16 residues. The J segment lost 0 bases and the V segment lost 0 bases, leaving 6 bases of the junction unmatched. Germline V gives CDR1 SGHDT, CDR2 YYEEEE. CDR3 sequence (DNA): TGTGCCAGCAGCTTGGACCCCAGGACTAGCTCCTACGAGCAGTACTTC. Translated, it gives CASSLDPRTSSYEQYF. Drawing the rest from reference TRBV5-6 and TRBJ2-7, the complete variable domain is DAGVTQSPTHLIKTRGQQVTLRCSPKSGHDTVSWYQQALGQGPQFIFQYYEEEERQRGNFPDRFSGHQFPNYSSELNVNALLLGDSALYLCASSLDPRTSSYEQYFGPGTRLTVT.

The chain combines TRBV7-9 with TRBJ1-1; 9 nucleotides line up with TRBD1. Germline-derived CDR1 and CDR2 are SEHNR and FQNEAQ (reference sequence). The CDR3 loop spans 18 amino acids. J lost 3 bases, V lost 5 bases, and 16 bases had no gene match. The CDR3 nucleotides are TGTGCCAGCAGCCCCGGTCAGACAGGGGGGTATTGGGACACTGAAGCTTTCTTT. It translates to CASSPGQTGGYWDTEAFF.

CDR3 nucleotide sequence: TGTGCCTGGAGTAAGACTGCGTCGGCTTTCTTT. This codes for CAWSKTASAFF. V gene TRBV30 combines with J gene TRBJ1-1; D remains unclear. Per the germline V gene, CDR1 is GTSNPN and CDR2 is SVGIG (reference sequence). CDR3 length equals 11 residues. The germline V and J ends were trimmed by 2 bases and 11 bases, with 12 bases remaining between them.

This chain uses TRBV5-1 with TRBJ1-4; 10 nucleotides align to TRBD1. This CDR3 spans 15 amino acids. Germline lookup yields CDR1 SGHRS and CDR2 YFSETQ. V shed 4 bases and J 4 bases; nucleotides not matched to a gene: 4. The CDR3 is CASSSRTGGNEKLFF. The CDR3 DNA follows: TGCGCCAGCAGCAGCCGGACAGGGGGTAATGAAAAACTGTTTTTT.

This clone was seen a single time. The CDR3 region is CASSPVASGSYQETQYF. The CDR3 bases are TGTGCCAGCAGCCCAGTTGCTAGCGGGTCGTACCAAGAGACCCAGTACTTC. The genes are TRBV7-2 and TRBJ2-5, with 8 nucleotides matching TRBD2. CDR3 length: 17 residues. J gave up 0 bases and V 5 bases, and 11 bases lay outside the gene matches. The V gene's germline CDR1 is SGHTA and CDR2 FQGNSA.

The chain uses TRBV7-9 and TRBJ1-1; a possible D gene is TRBD1 (5 bases). The CDR3 is 16 amino acids. Trimming took off 5 bases at V and 0 bases at J, with 16 bases between the two ends. CDR1 and CDR2 (germline): SEHNR, FQNEAQ (reference sequence). CDR3 bases: TGTGCCAGCAGCCGTCTTCTCAGGGCCGTGAACACTGAAGCTTTCTTT. Amino acid sequence: CASSRLLRAVNTEAFF.

The V gene is TRBV5-6, the J gene TRBJ1-6; D perhaps matches TRBD1 (5 bases). V lost 0 bases and J 8 bases, leaving 9 bases between the germline ends. There are 14 residues in the CDR3. Germline V CDR1 and CDR2: SGHDT, YYEEEE. The CDR3 DNA is TGTGCCAGCAGCTTGGGCAGGGATCATTCACCCCTCCACTTT. Amino acids: CASSLGRDHSPLHF.